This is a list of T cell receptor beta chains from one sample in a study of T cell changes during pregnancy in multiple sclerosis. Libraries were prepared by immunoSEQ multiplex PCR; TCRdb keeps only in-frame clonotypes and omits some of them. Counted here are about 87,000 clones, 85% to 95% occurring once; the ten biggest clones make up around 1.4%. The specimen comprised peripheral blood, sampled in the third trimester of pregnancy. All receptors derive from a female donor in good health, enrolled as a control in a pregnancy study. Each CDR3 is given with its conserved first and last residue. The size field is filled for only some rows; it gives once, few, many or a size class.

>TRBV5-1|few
CASSLDRGNTEAFF
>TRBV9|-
CASNHETERGYTF
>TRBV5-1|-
CASSFLAGITDTQYF
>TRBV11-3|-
CASSRGGASETQYF
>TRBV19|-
CASGTGTGGAGDTQYF
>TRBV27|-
CASSSESGQGYRPIYF
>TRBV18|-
CASTDSTGSNQPQHF
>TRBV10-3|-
CAISASDPGVRYNEQFF
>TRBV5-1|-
CASSQQGSEAFF
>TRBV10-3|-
CAISESNQGGETQYF
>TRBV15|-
CATSRPGLNYEQYF
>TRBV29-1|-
CSVLQATTEQFF
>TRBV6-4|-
CASSTSGSTDTQYF
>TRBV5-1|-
CASSLSRVGEGHEQYF
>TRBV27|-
CASSSFIGEQFF
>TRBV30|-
CAWSVGVGTDTQYF
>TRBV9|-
CASSVLTAEAFF
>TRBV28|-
CASSPSLLAGLQETQYF
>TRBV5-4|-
CASSPEVHQETQYF
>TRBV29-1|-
CSVVDRVGKVGNEQFF
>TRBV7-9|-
CASSPGLAGSTQYF
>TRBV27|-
CASTVGSSGINEQFF
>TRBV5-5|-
CASSPGLAVEQYF
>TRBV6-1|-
CATSFYTEAFF
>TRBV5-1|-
CASSSGFATEAFF
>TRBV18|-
CASSPRLAGGPHNEQFF
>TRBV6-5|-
CASSYRTSGSYEQYF
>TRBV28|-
CASSLPGTEHGEKLFF
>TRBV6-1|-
CASSASGSHEQYF
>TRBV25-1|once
CASTAGGTDTQYF
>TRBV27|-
CASSLLGGEQFF
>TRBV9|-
CASSPTSGAYNEQFF
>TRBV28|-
CASSRMDRVRIEQYF
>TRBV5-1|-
CASSPSDEQFF
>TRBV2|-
CASSFGLAGGADTQYF
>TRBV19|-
CASSTGRATGDTGELFF
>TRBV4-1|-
CASSRDRGPISTYEQYF
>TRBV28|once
CASSLPGGPLREKLFF
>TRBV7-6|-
CASSPHRTRQKTRPYEQYF
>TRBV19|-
CASRVTSTDTQYF
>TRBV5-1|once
CASSLSLGTGFVALHYEQYF